What follows describes a single T cell receptor (beta chain). This sample stems from a study of T-cell reconstitution after alpha-beta-depleted transplantation in children. The V gene lost 2 bases and the J gene lost 5 bases, with 16 bases spanning the gap. The CDR3 runs 17 residues. TCRbeta library construction was performed incorporating unique molecular identifiers. A single record per CDR3 protein comes from TCRdb applying MiXCR to the PCR reads. The repertoire consists of roughly 400,000 distinct CDR3 sequences, with roughly 22% occurring once and the leading ten covering around 4%. The source was PBMCs from the stem cell graft donor, collected from the stem cell graft. The TCR comes from a human donor who donated a stem cell graft to a child with acute myeloid leukemia. The gene calls are TRBV12-3 or TRBV12-4 and TRBJ1-6; perhaps TRBD1 as D (5 bases). CDR3 residues: CASSLSGARADNSPLHF. CDR3 bases: TGTGCCAGCAGTTTAAGTGGGGCTCGGGCTGATAATTCACCCCTCCACTTT.